This TCR beta chain is from a study of control samples from healthy donors and cancer patients. V lost 0 bases and J lost 4; bases outside the gene matches: 0. CDR1 and CDR2 (germline): LGHNA, YNFKEQ. This CDR3 region has 15 residues. The table came from immunoSEQ multiplex PCR; TCRdb's copy has only in-frame clones and leaves some out. The sample lists 75,000 to 100,000 clones, nearly 90% occurring once. The gene calls are TRBV4-2 and TRBJ2-3, with 11 bases matching TRBD2. The clonotype originates from a man aged 45-60 years in good health. Sequenced: blood. CDR3 sequence reads: CASSQELAGADTQYF. The CDR3 nucleotides are TGTGCCAGCAGCCAAGAACTAGCGGGGGCAGATACGCAGTATTTT.